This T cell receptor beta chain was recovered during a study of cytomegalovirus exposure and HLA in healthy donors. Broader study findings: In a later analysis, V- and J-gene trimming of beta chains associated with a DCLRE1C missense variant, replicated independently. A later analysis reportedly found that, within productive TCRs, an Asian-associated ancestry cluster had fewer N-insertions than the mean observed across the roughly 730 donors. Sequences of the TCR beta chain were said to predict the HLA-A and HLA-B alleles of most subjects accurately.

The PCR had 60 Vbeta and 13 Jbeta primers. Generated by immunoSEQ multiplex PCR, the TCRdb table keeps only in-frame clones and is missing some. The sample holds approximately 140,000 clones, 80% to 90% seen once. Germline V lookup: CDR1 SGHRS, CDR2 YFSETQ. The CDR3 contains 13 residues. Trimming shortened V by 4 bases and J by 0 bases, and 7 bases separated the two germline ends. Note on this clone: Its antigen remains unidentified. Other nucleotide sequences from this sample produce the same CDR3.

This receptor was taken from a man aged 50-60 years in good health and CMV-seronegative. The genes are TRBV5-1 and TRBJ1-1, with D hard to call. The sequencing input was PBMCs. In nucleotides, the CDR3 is TGCGCCAGCAGCCTGGCTCTGAACACTGAAGCTTTCTTT. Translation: CASSLALNTEAFF.